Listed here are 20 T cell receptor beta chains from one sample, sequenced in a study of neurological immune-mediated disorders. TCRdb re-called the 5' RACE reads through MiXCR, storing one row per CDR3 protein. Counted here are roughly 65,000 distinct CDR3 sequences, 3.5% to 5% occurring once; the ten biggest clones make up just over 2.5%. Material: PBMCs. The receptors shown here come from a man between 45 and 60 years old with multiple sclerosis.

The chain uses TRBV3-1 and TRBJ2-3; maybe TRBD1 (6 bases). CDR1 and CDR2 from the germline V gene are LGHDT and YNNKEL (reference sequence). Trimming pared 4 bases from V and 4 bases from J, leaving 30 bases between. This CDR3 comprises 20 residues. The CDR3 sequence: CASSRYQGTQTLKGADTQYF. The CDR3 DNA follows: TGTGCCAGCAGCCGATACCAGGGGACCCAAACTCTAAAAGGCGCAGATACGCAGTATTTT.

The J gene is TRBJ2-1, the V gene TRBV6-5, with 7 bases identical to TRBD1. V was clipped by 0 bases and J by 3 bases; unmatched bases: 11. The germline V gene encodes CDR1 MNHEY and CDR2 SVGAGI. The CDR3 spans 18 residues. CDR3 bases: TGTGCCAGCAGTTACTCTTCGGTCCGACAGGGTTTCTACAATGAGCAGTTCTTC. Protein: CASSYSSVRQGFYNEQFF.

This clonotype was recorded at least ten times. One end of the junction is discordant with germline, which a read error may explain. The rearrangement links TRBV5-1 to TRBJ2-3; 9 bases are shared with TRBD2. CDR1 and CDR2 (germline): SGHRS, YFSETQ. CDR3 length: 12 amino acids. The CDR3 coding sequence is TGCGCCAGCAGCCCGACGAGCGGGGGGTGGAATTTT. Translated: CASSPTSGGWNF.

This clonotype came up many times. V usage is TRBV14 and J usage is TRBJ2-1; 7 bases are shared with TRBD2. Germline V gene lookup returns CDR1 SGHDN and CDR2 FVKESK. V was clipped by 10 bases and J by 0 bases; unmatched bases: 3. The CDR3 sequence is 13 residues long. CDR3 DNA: TGTGCCACCTCGGGGGGCTCCTACAATGAGCAGTTCTTC. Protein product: CATSGGSYNEQFF.

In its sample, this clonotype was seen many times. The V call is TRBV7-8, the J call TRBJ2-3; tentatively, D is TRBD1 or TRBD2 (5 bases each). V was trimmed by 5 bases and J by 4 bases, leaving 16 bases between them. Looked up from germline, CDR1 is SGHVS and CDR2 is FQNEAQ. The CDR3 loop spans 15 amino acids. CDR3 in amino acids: CASSPAEGEPDTQYF. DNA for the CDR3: TGTGCCAGCAGCCCTGCGGAAGGGGAGCCAGATACGCAGTATTTT.

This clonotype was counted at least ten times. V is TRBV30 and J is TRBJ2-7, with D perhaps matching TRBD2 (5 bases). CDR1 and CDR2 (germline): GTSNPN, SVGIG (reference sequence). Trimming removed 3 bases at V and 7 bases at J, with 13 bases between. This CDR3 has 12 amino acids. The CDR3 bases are TGTGCCTGGAGCGACGGGATGTCAGAGCAGTACGTC. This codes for CAWSDGMSEQYV.

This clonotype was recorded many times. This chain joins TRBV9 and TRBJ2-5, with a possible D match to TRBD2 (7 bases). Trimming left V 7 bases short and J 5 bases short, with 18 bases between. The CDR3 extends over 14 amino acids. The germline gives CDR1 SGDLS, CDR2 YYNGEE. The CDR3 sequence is CASGGANSEETQYF. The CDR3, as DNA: TGTGCCAGCGGGGGGGCAAATTCGGAGGAGACCCAGTACTTC.

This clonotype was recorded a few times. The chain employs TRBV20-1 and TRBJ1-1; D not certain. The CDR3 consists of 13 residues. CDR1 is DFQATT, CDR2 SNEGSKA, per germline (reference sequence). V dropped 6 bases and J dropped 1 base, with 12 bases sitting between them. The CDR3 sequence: CSARPSGNTEAFF. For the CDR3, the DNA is TGCAGTGCCCGACCCTCGGGGAACACTGAAGCTTTCTTT.

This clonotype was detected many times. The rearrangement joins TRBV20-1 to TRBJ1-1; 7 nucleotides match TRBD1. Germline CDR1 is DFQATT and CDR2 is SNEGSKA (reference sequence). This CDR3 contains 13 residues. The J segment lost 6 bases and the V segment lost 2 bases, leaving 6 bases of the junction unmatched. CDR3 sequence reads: CSARQTGVAEAFF. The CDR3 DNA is TGCAGTGCTAGACAAACAGGGGTAGCTGAAGCTTTCTTT.

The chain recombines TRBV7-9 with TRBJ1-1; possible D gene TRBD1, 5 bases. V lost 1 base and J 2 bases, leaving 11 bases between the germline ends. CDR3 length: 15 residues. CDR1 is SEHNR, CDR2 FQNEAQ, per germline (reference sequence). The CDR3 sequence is CASSLVSGRNTEAFF. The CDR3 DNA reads TGTGCCAGCAGCTTAGTATCAGGGAGAAACACTGAAGCTTTCTTT. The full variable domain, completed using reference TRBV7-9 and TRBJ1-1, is DTGVSQNPRHKITKRGQNVTFRCDPISEHNRLYWYRQTLGQGPEFLTYFQNEAQLEKSRLLSDRFSAERPKGSFSTLEIQRTEQGDSAMYLCASSLVSGRNTEAFFGQGTRLTVV.

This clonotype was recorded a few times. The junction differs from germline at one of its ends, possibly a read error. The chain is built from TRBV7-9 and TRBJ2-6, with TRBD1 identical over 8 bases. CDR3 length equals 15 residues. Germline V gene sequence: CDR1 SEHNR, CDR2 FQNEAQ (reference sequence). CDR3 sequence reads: CARARTGRGAKVLTF. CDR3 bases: TGTGCCAGAGCCCGGACAGGGAGAGGGGCCAAAGTCCTGACTTTC. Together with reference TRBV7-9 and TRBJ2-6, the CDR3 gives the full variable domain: DTGVSQNPRHKITKRGQNVTFRCDPISEHNRLYWYRQTLGQGPEFLTYFQNEAQLEKSRLLSDRFSAERPKGSFSTLEIQRTEQGDSAMYLCARARTGRGAKVLTFGAGSRLTVL.

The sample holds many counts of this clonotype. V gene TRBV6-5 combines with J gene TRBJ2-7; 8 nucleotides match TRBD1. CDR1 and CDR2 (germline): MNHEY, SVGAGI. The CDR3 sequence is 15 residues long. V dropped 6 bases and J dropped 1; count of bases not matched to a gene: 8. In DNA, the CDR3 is TGTGCCAGCAGGGGAGACAGGGGATCTTCCTACGAGCAGTACTTC. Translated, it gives CASRGDRGSSYEQYF.

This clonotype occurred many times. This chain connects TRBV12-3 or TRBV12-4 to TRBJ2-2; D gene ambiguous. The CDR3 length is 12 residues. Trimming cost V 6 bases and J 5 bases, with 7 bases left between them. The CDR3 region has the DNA TGTGCCAGCAGAGAATTAACCGGGGAGCTGTTTTTT. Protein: CASRELTGELFF.

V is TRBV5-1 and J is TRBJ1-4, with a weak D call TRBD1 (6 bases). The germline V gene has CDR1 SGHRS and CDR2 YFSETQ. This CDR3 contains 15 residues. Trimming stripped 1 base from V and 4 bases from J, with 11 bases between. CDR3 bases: TGCGCCAGCAGCTTGTCAGACAGGAGTAATGAAAAACTGTTTTTT. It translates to CASSLSDRSNEKLFF.

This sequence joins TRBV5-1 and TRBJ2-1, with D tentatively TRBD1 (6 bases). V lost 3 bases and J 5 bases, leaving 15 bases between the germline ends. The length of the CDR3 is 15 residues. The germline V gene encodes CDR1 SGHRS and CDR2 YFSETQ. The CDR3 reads CASSSPGTYNNEQFF. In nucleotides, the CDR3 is TGCGCCAGCAGCTCGCCCGGGACATATAACAATGAGCAGTTCTTC. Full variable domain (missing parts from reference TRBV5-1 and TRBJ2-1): KAGVTQTPRYLIKTRGQQVTLSCSPISGHRSVSWYQQTPGQGLQFLFEYFSETQRNKGNFPGRFSGRQFSNSRSEMNVSTLELGDSALYLCASSSPGTYNNEQFFGPGTRLTVL.

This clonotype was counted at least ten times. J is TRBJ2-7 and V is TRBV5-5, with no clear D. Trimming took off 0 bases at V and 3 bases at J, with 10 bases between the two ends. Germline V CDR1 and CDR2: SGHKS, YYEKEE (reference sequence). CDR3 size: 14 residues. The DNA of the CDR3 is TGTGCCAGCAGCTTGGCTCTGGGTATCTACGAGCAGTACTTC. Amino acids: CASSLALGIYEQYF.

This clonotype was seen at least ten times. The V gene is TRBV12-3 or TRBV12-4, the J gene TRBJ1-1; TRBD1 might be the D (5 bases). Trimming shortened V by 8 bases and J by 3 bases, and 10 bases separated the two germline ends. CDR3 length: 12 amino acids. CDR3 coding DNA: TGTGCCAGCTGGAGGGGCTACACTGAAGCTTTCTTT. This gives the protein CASWRGYTEAFF.

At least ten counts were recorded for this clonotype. The CDR3 coding sequence is TGCGCCAGCAGCACCGGCAGGGATAACACTGAAGCTTTCTTT. Residues: CASSTGRDNTEAFF. This chain links TRBV5-1 with TRBJ1-1; weak D call: TRBD1 (5 bases). Trimming left V 4 bases short and J 2 bases short, with 12 bases between. The CDR3 contains 14 residues. Germline-derived CDR1 and CDR2 are SGHRS and YFSETQ.

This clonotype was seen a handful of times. CDR3 loop: CASSQDSFGGRKTQYF. DNA for the CDR3: TGCGCCAGCAGCCAAGATAGTTTCGGGGGTAGGAAGACCCAGTACTTC. The chain has TRBV4-1 and TRBJ2-5; D is possibly TRBD2 (6 bases). The germline V gene encodes CDR1 MGHRA and CDR2 YSYEKL. The ends were cut back, 0 bases at V and 6 bases at J, with 17 bases in the middle. CDR3 length: 16 residues.

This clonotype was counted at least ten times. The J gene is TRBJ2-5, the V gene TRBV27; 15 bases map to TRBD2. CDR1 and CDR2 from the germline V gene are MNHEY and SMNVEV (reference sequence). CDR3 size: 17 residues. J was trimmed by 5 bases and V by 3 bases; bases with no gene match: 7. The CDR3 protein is CASSFGGLAGGQETQYF. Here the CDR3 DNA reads TGTGCCAGCAGTTTTGGGGGACTAGCGGGGGGCCAGGAGACCCAGTACTTC.